Below are 29 T cell receptor beta chains sequenced from a single sample in a study of blood T cells in healthy people across ages. A sample-barcoded 5' primer and a J-beta primer mix were used in a second PCR of roughly 6 to 11 cycles. TCRdb used MiXCR to reprocess the 5' RACE reads, holding one entry per CDR3 protein. The sample lists roughly 790,000 distinct CDR3 sequences; about 42% were seen once. The sample comprised blood. Receptors originate from a woman aged 55-69 years in good health.

The chain couples TRBV5-1 to TRBJ1-2; D not resolved. This CDR3 comprises 14 residues. Looked up from germline, CDR1 is SGHRS and CDR2 is YFSETQ. Between the trimmed V and J ends, which lost 0 bases and 2 bases, there was a span of 8 bases. The CDR3 DNA is TGCGCCAGCAGCTTGGAGACATCAAACTATGGCTACACCTTC. Amino acid sequence: CASSLETSNYGYTF.

The V and J genes are TRBV9 and TRBJ2-3; 7 bases fit TRBD2. CDR1 and CDR2 (germline): SGDLS, YYNGEE. The CDR3 totals 17 residues. Trimming at V came to 0 bases and at J to 6 bases, leaving 13 bases not matched to a gene. The CDR3 sequence: CASSVDPGGGPADTQYF. In DNA form, the CDR3 reads TGTGCCAGCAGCGTAGACCCTGGCGGGGGTCCTGCGGATACGCAGTATTTT.

This clonotype was detected only a few times. This rearrangement joins TRBV4-2 to TRBJ2-3, with TRBD2 identical over 10 bases. The germline V gene encodes CDR1 LGHNA and CDR2 YNFKEQ. J gave up 1 base and V 5 bases, and 6 bases lay outside the gene matches. The CDR3 has 16 amino acids. The CDR3 loop reads CASSSTGTSGTDTQYF. DNA for the CDR3: TGTGCCAGCAGCTCGACCGGGACTAGCGGCACAGATACGCAGTATTTT.

Concerning this clonotype: The junction shows a germline mismatch at one end, possibly a read error. The chain combines TRBV28 with TRBJ2-7; TRBD2 matches 14 bases. The CDR3 contains 15 residues. CDR1 and CDR2 from the germline V gene are MDHEN and SYDVKM. CDR3 amino acids: CASSQTSGRAGERYF. CDR3 in DNA: TGTGCCAGCAGTCAGACTAGCGGGAGGGCCGGCGAGCGGTACTTC.

The V and J genes are TRBV27 and TRBJ2-7, with TRBD2 matching 7 bases. J gave up 8 bases and V 11 bases, and 9 bases lay outside the gene matches. The CDR3 sequence is 11 residues long. Looked up from germline, CDR1 is MNHEY and CDR2 is SMNVEV (reference sequence). This chain's CDR3 is CAARSGGKQYF. The CDR3 region has the DNA TGTGCCGCAAGATCGGGGGGAAAGCAGTACTTC.

The chain carries TRBV12-3 or TRBV12-4 and TRBJ1-1; D is ambiguous. Trimming removed 7 bases from V and 4 bases from J, with 19 bases in between. The CDR3 covers 15 residues. The CDR3 reads CASINRGLGSTEAFF. DNA of the CDR3: TGTGCCAGCATCAATAGAGGGTTAGGAAGCACTGAAGCTTTCTTT.

This sequence joins TRBV20-1 and TRBJ2-7; D is uncertain. Germline V gene sequence: CDR1 DFQATT, CDR2 SNEGSKA (reference sequence). The CDR3 has 12 amino acids. With 3 bases removed from V and 5 bases from J, the gap between germline ends came to 11 bases. The CDR3 DNA reads TGCAGTGCTAGGGAGACTTACAACGAGCAGTACTTC. It is translated as CSARETYNEQYF.

This clonotype was recorded a few times. The chain uses TRBV20-1 and TRBJ2-7; TRBD2 is a possible D gene (6 bases). V gave up 3 bases and J gave up 9 bases, with 12 bases separating them. This CDR3 is built from 11 residues. The germline V gene encodes CDR1 DFQATT and CDR2 SNEGSKA (reference sequence). The CDR3, as DNA: TGCAGTGCTAGCGGGAGTGCGTGGCAGTACTTC. It is translated as CSASGSAWQYF.

J is TRBJ2-7 and V is TRBV5-1, with 7 bases lining up with TRBD2. Unmatched junction bases numbered 9, after V lost 4 bases and J lost 5 bases. The CDR3 extends over 14 amino acids. Germline CDR1 reads SGHRS; CDR2 reads YFSETQ. The CDR3 protein is CASSGPSGKDEQYF. The CDR3 DNA reads TGCGCCAGCAGCGGACCTAGCGGCAAGGACGAGCAGTACTTC.

The rearrangement uses TRBV10-3 and TRBJ2-7, with TRBD2 as a possible D gene (5 bases). The CDR3 length is 14 residues. V dropped 0 bases and J dropped 4 bases, with 10 bases sitting between them. Germline V lookup: CDR1 ENHRY, CDR2 SYGVKD. The CDR3 region has the DNA TGTGCCATCAGTGAGTCGAGGACGGGGTACGAGCAGTACTTC. Amino acids: CAISESRTGYEQYF.

As DNA, the CDR3 is TGTGCCAGCTCAAACCAGGGTCTAGGTTCTCTCAATGAGCAGTACTTC. Translated, it gives CASSNQGLGSLNEQYF. The chain joins TRBV18 to TRBJ2-5, with a weak D call TRBD1 (5 bases). The length of the CDR3 is 16 residues. Trimming pared 5 bases from V and 11 bases from J, leaving 27 bases between. The germline CDR1 and CDR2 sequences are KGHSH and LQKENI.

The chain joins TRBV20-1 to TRBJ2-3; D unresolved. CDR1 and CDR2 from the germline V gene are DFQATT and SNEGSKA (reference sequence). The V and J ends lost 3 bases and 10 bases respectively, with 11 bases between them. This CDR3 contains 11 residues. Written as DNA, the CDR3 is TGCAGTGCTAGCAGGTTAGGAGCGCAGTATTTT. It codes for CSASRLGAQYF.

V gene TRBV20-1 combines with J gene TRBJ2-7, with D hard to call. This CDR3 region has 13 residues. Trimming stripped 4 bases from V and 1 base from J, with 11 bases between. Germline CDR1 DFQATT, CDR2 SNEGSKA (reference sequence). The CDR3 spells CSATSWASYEQYF. The CDR3 nucleotides read TGCAGTGCTACCTCTTGGGCTTCCTACGAGCAGTACTTC.

This clonotype was counted ten times or more. The V and J genes are TRBV7-3 and TRBJ2-3, with D possibly TRBD1 on 6 matching bases. Germline CDR1 reads SGHTA; CDR2 reads FQGTGA. The CDR3 loop spans 14 amino acids. V lost 6 bases and J 3 bases, leaving 13 bases between the germline ends. The CDR3 loop reads CASSLGTGTDTQYF. CDR3 DNA: TGTGCCAGCAGTTTAGGTACAGGGACAGATACGCAGTATTTT.

The chain carries TRBV5-1 and TRBJ2-3; D call uncertain. Germline CDR1 SGHRS, CDR2 YFSETQ. The V end was cut by 3 bases, the J end by 2 bases, with 13 bases between. The CDR3 extends over 15 amino acids. As DNA, the CDR3 is TGCGCCAGCAGCTCCGCCGGGCCCTTCACAGATACGCAGTATTTT. It specifies CASSSAGPFTDTQYF.

This chain connects TRBV6-6 to TRBJ2-7, with 7 bases aligning to TRBD1. There are 14 residues in the CDR3. J was trimmed by 3 bases and V by 5 bases; bases with no gene match: 7. Looked up from germline, CDR1 is MNHNY and CDR2 is SVGAGI (reference sequence). The DNA for the CDR3 is TGTGCCAGCAGTCAGACAGGGAAGGGCTACGAGCAGTACTTC. Amino acids: CASSQTGKGYEQYF.

The chain couples TRBV4-3 to TRBJ2-3; no clear D gene. The V end was cut by 0 bases, the J end by 2 bases, with 9 bases between. CDR1 is LGHNA and CDR2 is YSLEER in the germline V gene. The CDR3 has 15 residues. The CDR3 spells CASSQDDRVTDTQYF. In DNA form, the CDR3 reads TGCGCCAGCAGCCAAGATGATCGGGTCACAGATACGCAGTATTTT.

The chain joins TRBV10-1 to TRBJ2-5, with 9 bases identical to TRBD2. This CDR3 region has 15 residues. Germline assignment: CDR1 WNHNN and CDR2 SYGVQD (reference sequence). V lost 4 bases, J lost 11 bases, and 14 bases stayed unmatched. Written as DNA, the CDR3 is TGCGCCAGCAGTGCTGCGGGGGGGCTATCGGGGGAGCAGTACTTC. This gives the protein CASSAAGGLSGEQYF.

This clonotype turned up a few times. V is TRBV3-1 and J is TRBJ1-4, with TRBD1 as a possible D gene (5 bases). Looked up from germline, CDR1 is LGHDT and CDR2 is YNNKEL (reference sequence). This CDR3 has 16 amino acids. V was cut by 3 bases and J by 0 bases, with 11 bases left in between. The CDR3 loop reads CASSHGRGATNEKLFF. The CDR3 DNA sequence: TGTGCCAGCAGCCATGGGCGGGGGGCAACTAATGAAAAACTGTTTTTT.

The rearrangement joins TRBV3-1 to TRBJ2-1; either TRBD1 or TRBD2 may supply D (6 bases each). The end of the DNA aligns better with TRBJ2-7, so the J call may be wrong. The germline V gene has CDR1 LGHDT and CDR2 YNNKEL (reference sequence). The CDR3 has 19 residues. The CDR3 reads CASSQGFGGQLGAYNEQYF. DNA for the CDR3: TGTGCCAGCAGCCAAGGGTTCGGGGGCCAACTTGGCGCCTACAATGAGCAGTACTTC.

The rearrangement links TRBV27 to TRBJ1-1; no clear D gene. The CDR3 sequence is 12 residues long. V was trimmed by 6 bases and J by 1 base, leaving 6 bases between them. Germline CDR1 MNHEY, CDR2 SMNVEV (reference sequence). In nucleotides, the CDR3 is TGTGCCAGCAGCGAGAAGAACACTGAAGCTTTCTTT. This encodes CASSEKNTEAFF.

The CDR3 protein is CASSPGTGNPRNEQFF. The CDR3 nucleotides read TGTGCCAGCAGTCCCGGGACAGGGAACCCTCGGAATGAGCAGTTCTTC. The chain couples TRBV12-3 or TRBV12-4 to TRBJ2-1, with TRBD1 matching 9 bases. The CDR3 has 16 amino acids. Trimming cost V 5 bases and J 7 bases; bases outside gene matches: 12.

The chain links TRBV20-1 to TRBJ2-4; 8 bases are a match to TRBD1. Judging by the DNA end, TRBJ2-7 fits better; the J call may be wrong. The length of the CDR3 is 14 residues. CDR1 and CDR2 (germline): DFQATT, SNEGSKA (reference sequence). The DNA of the CDR3 is TGCAGTGCCGGCGATCCGGGACAGGCTGACGAGCAGTACTTC. Amino acid sequence: CSAGDPGQADEQYF.

This clonotype occurred a few times. This chain uses TRBV10-2 with TRBJ2-3, with 10 bases that match TRBD2. The CDR3 is 15 amino acids. Per the germline V gene, CDR1 is WSHSY and CDR2 is SAAADI. The V gene end was trimmed by 3 bases and the J gene end by 8 bases; junction bases not matched to a gene: 8. CDR3 amino acids: CASSEVLAGDRTQYF. CDR3 DNA: TGCGCCAGCAGTGAAGTGCTAGCGGGAGATCGTACGCAGTATTTT.

This clonotype has a handful of counts. This sequence joins TRBV4-2 and TRBJ1-4; D gene uncertain. The V end was cut by 4 bases, the J end by 4 bases, with 13 bases between. Germline V gives CDR1 LGHNA, CDR2 YNFKEQ. The CDR3 has 15 amino acids. The CDR3 is CASSPSLWGNEKLFF. CDR3 sequence (DNA): TGTGCCAGCAGCCCGTCCCTTTGGGGTAATGAAAAACTGTTTTTT.

V gene TRBV7-2 combines with J gene TRBJ2-5; 10 bases align to TRBD2. Matching the DNA end better, TRBJ2-7 makes the J call doubtful. Looked up from germline, CDR1 is SGHTA and CDR2 is FQGNSA. This CDR3 region has 17 residues. The CDR3 DNA follows: TGTGCCAGCAGCTTAGTAGTAGCGGGACTAGCGCATTACGAGCAGTACTTC. Translation gives CASSLVVAGLAHYEQYF.

The chain joins TRBV5-1 to TRBJ2-3, with D perhaps matching TRBD1 (7 bases). Germline assignment: CDR1 SGHRS and CDR2 YFSETQ. There are 14 residues in the CDR3. V dropped 4 bases and J dropped 5 bases, with 14 bases sitting between them. The DNA of the CDR3 is TGCGCCAGCAGCACTGACAGGGAGGTAGATACGCAGTATTTT. It specifies CASSTDREVDTQYF.

This sequence joins TRBV10-2 and TRBJ2-7; 9 bases map to TRBD2. V was clipped by 4 bases and J by 3 bases; unmatched bases: 7. Looked up from germline, CDR1 is WSHSY and CDR2 is SAAADI. The CDR3 is 15 amino acids. This CDR3 is CASSVGDSGSYEQYF. The CDR3 region has the DNA TGCGCCAGCAGTGTCGGTGATAGCGGGAGCTACGAGCAGTACTTC.

This clonotype was detected only a few times. This sequence joins TRBV6-5 and TRBJ2-3; 8 nucleotides line up with TRBD2. The CDR3 sequence is 15 residues long. V shed 4 bases and J 6 bases; nucleotides not matched to a gene: 9. Germline values: CDR1 MNHEY, CDR2 SVGAGI. The CDR3 nucleotides are TGTGCCAGCAGTTTGATCGGGGGGGCAGGGGATACGCAGTATTTT. This translates into CASSLIGGAGDTQYF.